This TCR beta chain emerged from a study of T cell responses to AZD1222 COVID-19 vaccine. The study, taken as a whole, reports: Seropositive status at baseline applied to only six AZD1222 recipients.

Trimming pared 5 bases from V and 6 bases from J, leaving 22 bases between. Looked up from germline, CDR1 is ENHRY and CDR2 is SYGVKD. This CDR3 is 16 amino acids long. Comments on this clone: The antigen remains unidentified.

Assay: immunoSEQ multiplex PCR; the TCRdb copy retains only in-frame clones and omits some. Altogether under 200,000 clones are present, about 92% being singletons, with the ten largest covering about 3.5%. The material was peripheral blood, obtained 28 days after the second dose of the MenACWY control vaccine. The V and J genes are TRBV10-3 and TRBJ1-2; D is perhaps TRBD1 (5 bases). The clonotype comes from an adult who received the MenACWY meningococcal vaccine as a control. As DNA, the CDR3 is TGTGCCATCAGTACCTCACCAGGGACCGCGGGCCATGGCTACACCTTC. This gives the protein CAISTSPGTAGHGYTF.